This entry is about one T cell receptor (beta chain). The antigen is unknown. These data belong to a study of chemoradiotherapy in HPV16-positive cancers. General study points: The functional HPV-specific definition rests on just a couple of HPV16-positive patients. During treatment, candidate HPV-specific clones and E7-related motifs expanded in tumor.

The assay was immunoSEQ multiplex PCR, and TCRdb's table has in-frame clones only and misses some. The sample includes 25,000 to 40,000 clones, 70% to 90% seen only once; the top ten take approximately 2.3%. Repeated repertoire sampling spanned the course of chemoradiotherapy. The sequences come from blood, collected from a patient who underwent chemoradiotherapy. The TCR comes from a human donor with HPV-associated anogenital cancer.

This chain's CDR3 is CASSGYRRPNFDGYTF. CDR3 bases: TGTGCCAGCAGTGGATACAGGCGTCCCAACTTCGATGGCTACACCTTC. The chain links TRBV6-6 to TRBJ1-2; a weak D match, TRBD1 (5 bases). Between the trimmed V and J ends, which lost 5 bases and 6 bases, there was a span of 22 bases. The length of the CDR3 is 16 residues. Germline CDR1 is MNHNY and CDR2 is SVGAGI (reference sequence).